This entry is about one TCR beta chain. The target of this receptor is not known. No base quality values were provided; no much bigger clone lies one nucleotide off. Inclusive of the bounding cysteine and phenylalanine, the CDR3 is 14 residues long. Only the CDR3 region is kept as DNA, spanning 42 bases read in frame from base 1. V is reduced by 9 bases and J by 5 bases, leaving a spacing of 19 bases between them. These data originate in a study of T cell repertoires in cytomegalovirus infection (dated by TCRdb to about 2019). Concerning the study at large: The peptide stimulations were aimed at well-studied HLA-B-restricted epitopes as well as recently identified HLA-C-restricted CMV epitopes, whose presentation resists viral immunomodulation. Donor HLA type was relevant to the analysis, because carriage of CMV infection together with the matching HLA type was indicated by public TCR beta signatures.

This specimen's treatment or condition label, per the study, means: in vitro stimulation with specific CMV peptide epitopes to enrich CMV-specific T cells. What the work shows at the level of the full study, not this receptor alone: Carriers of CMV infection plus the relevant HLA type were discriminated by the cumulative frequency of public TCR beta family members in the study cohort and in an independent roughly 380-donor cohort. The ex vivo response was dominated by HLA-C-restricted CMV-specific TCR beta clonotypes, which also provided the single most frequent clonotype in two of eight donors.

For sequencing, an Illumina HiSeq 1500 was employed. Starting from the raw public reads, TCRdb applied fastp trimming at Q25, assembled clones with MiXCR and retained in-frame beta chains. CDR3 protein sequences are deduplicated, and each keeps its most common genes and DNA. The sample data list roughly 570,000 distinct CDR3 sequences, and 40% of these were observed just once. The ten largest clonotypes hold around 48% of the sample. This TCR was recovered from a human donor in good health (CMV status not recorded). Some clones in this sample may be carry-over from other donors' samples. The rearranged segments are TRBV12-3 or TRBV12-4 and TRBJ1-1; possibly the D gene is TRBD1, per 5 matching bases. The sequencing here drew on cultured PBMCs, taken from culture after CMV antigen stimulation. The CDR3: CASRRDAGRTEAFF. The nucleotides read TGTGCCAGTCGCCGGGACGCCGGGCGGACTGAAGCTTTCTTT.